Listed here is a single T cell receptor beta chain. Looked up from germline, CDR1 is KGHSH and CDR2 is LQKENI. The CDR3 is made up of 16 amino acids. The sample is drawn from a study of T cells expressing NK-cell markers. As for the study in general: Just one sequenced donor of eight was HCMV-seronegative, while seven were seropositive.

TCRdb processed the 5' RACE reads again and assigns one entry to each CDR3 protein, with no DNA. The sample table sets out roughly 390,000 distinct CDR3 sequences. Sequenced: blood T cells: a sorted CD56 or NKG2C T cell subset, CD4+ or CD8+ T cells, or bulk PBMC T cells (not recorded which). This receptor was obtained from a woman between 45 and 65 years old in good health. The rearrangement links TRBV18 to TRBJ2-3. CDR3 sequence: CASSPPQKRSTDTQYF.